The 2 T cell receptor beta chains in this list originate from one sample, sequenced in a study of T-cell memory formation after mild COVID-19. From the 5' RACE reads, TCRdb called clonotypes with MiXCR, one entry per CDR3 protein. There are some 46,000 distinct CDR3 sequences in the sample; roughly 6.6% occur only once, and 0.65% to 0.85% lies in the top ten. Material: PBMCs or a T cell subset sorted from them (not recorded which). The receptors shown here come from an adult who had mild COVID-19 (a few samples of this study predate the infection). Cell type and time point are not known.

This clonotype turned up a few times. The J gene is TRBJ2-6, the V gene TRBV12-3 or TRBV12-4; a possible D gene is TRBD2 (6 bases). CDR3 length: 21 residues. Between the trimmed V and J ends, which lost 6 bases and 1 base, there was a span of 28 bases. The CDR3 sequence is CASRRAERGIADLSGANVLTF. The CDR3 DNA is TGTGCCAGCAGGAGGGCAGAACGTGGGATAGCGGACTTGTCTGGGGCCAACGTCCTGACTTTC.

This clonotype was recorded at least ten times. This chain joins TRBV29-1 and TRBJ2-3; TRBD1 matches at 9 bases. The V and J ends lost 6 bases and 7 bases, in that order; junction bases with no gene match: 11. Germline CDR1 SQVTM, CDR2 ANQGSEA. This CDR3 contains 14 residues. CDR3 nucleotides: TGCAGCGTGGACGGGACAGGGTCAACGAATACGCAGTATTTT. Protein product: CSVDGTGSTNTQYF.